The 22 T cell receptor beta chains in this list originate from one sample, sequenced in a study of cytomegalovirus exposure and HLA in healthy donors. PCR amplification relied on 60 Vbeta primers (plus 13 Jbeta primers). Clones were read by immunoSEQ multiplex PCR, and TCRdb kept only the in-frame ones, dropping some. The sample records about 130,000 clones, roughly four fifths being singletons. The sequenced material came from PBMCs. These receptor sequences come from a woman aged 50 to 60 in good health and CMV-seronegative.

V gene TRBV27 combines with J gene TRBJ2-1; D remains ambiguous. Germline-derived CDR1 and CDR2 are MNHEY and SMNVEV (reference sequence). The V end lost 3 bases, the J end lost 8 bases, and 14 bases lay between the germline ends. This CDR3 region has 14 residues. The CDR3 DNA follows: TGTGCCAGCAGTTTGCGACTGGCTCCCCATGAGCAGTTCTTC. This translates into CASSLRLAPHEQFF.

The V and J genes are TRBV5-1 and TRBJ2-5; D remains ambiguous. The germline V gene has CDR1 SGHRS and CDR2 YFSETQ. The CDR3 consists of 13 residues. V was pared by 0 bases and J by 5 bases, with 8 bases between. In DNA, the CDR3 is TGCGCCAGCAGCTTGGGTCTCGAGGAGACCCAGTACTTC. Translation: CASSLGLEETQYF.

The V and J genes are TRBV28 and TRBJ1-5; the D is unclear. The V end lost 5 bases, the J end lost 2 bases, and 7 bases lay between the germline ends. This CDR3 contains 13 residues. Germline CDR1 is MDHEN and CDR2 is SYDVKM. CDR3 DNA sequence: TGTGCCAGCAGTCCTCCTGGCAATCAGCCCCAGCATTTT. Its protein product is CASSPPGNQPQHF.

The gene calls are TRBV29-1 and TRBJ2-3; TRBD2 matches at 7 bases. The ends lost 4 bases at V and 3 bases at J; junction bases unmatched: 16. The germline gives CDR1 SQVTM, CDR2 ANQGSEA. This CDR3 comprises 17 residues. The CDR3 region has the DNA TGCAGCGTTGGTAGAATAGCGGGCGAGAGGTGGACAGATACGCAGTATTTT. Protein: CSVGRIAGERWTDTQYF.

In this sample, this clone turned up a few times. Germline and junction disagree at one end, which may indicate a read error. The chain joins TRBV29-1 to TRBJ1-1, with TRBD1 matching 8 bases. CDR3 size: 13 residues. From germline, CDR1 is SQVTM and CDR2 ANQGSEA. In nucleotides, the CDR3 is TGCAGCGTTGTGGACAGGGTTCGGTGCGGTATCTCGTTT. It encodes CSVVDRVRCGISF.

This clone appeared a single time. The chain recombines TRBV19 with TRBJ1-5; D is possibly TRBD1 (5 bases). From germline, CDR1 is LNHDA and CDR2 SQIVND (reference sequence). V was pared by 7 bases and J by 0 bases, with 25 bases between. The CDR3 runs to 19 residues. CDR3 sequence reads: CASTSSPPGPIDSNQPQHF. Written as DNA, the CDR3 is TGTGCCAGTACCTCGAGCCCGCCAGGGCCAATAGATAGCAATCAGCCCCAGCATTTT.

V and J are TRBV29-1 and TRBJ2-5; 14 bases agree with TRBD2. TRBJ2-7 matches the DNA end more closely, so the J call is doubtful. Germline V CDR1 and CDR2: SQVTM, ANQGSEA. There are 15 residues in the CDR3. DNA for the CDR3: TGCAGCGTTGGAGGACTAGCGGGAGGCTCCTACGAGCAGTACTTC. This gives the protein CSVGGLAGGSYEQYF.

The CDR3 nucleotides read TGTGCCAGCAGCTCAACTGGGCGGGGGCCCCCAGATACGCAGTATTTT. Translating it yields CASSSTGRGPPDTQYF. The chain is built from TRBV5-4 and TRBJ2-3, with a tentative D call TRBD2 (7 bases). V shed 3 bases and J shed 4 bases, with 18 bases lying between them. The CDR3 is 16 residues long. Germline assignment: CDR1 SGHNT and CDR2 YYREEE (reference sequence).

The gene calls are TRBV20-1 and TRBJ2-1; 11 bases map to TRBD2. In germline, CDR1 is DFQATT, CDR2 SNEGSKA (reference sequence). The V and J ends lost 6 bases and 9 bases, in that order; junction bases with no gene match: 1. This CDR3 spans 11 amino acids. CDR3 coding DNA: TGCAGTGCGACTAGCGGGATTGAGCAGTTCTTC. Protein product: CSATSGIEQFF.

The V gene is TRBV9, the J gene TRBJ2-1, with unresolved D. The CDR3 consists of 16 residues. Germline CDR1 and CDR2: SGDLS and YYNGEE. V was pared by 3 bases and J by 0 bases, with 13 bases between. The CDR3 region has the DNA TGTGCCAGCAGCGCGGTCAGCCGGAGCTCCTACAATGAGCAGTTCTTC. It yields the protein CASSAVSRSSYNEQFF.

The chain couples TRBV20-1 to TRBJ2-1; no definite D call. This CDR3 contains 11 residues. With 5 bases removed from V and 10 bases from J, the gap between germline ends came to 12 bases. The germline V gene encodes CDR1 DFQATT and CDR2 SNEGSKA (reference sequence). The CDR3 DNA follows: TGCAGTGCTCGGTTTATATCCGAGCAGTTCTTC. Its translation is CSARFISEQFF.

This clone was found a few times. This chain links TRBV29-1 with TRBJ1-1, with a possible D match to TRBD1 (6 bases). V was trimmed by 6 bases and J by 1 base, leaving 12 bases between them. Germline V CDR1 and CDR2: SQVTM, ANQGSEA. CDR3 length: 13 residues. The CDR3 DNA reads as TGCAGCGTCACACAGGGTTCGAACACTGAAGCTTTCTTT. Translating gives CSVTQGSNTEAFF.

The chain employs TRBV18 and TRBJ2-2, with 8 bases that match TRBD1. The CDR3 is made up of 15 amino acids. The V gene end was trimmed by 2 bases and the J gene end by 5 bases; junction bases not matched to a gene: 4. Germline V lookup: CDR1 KGHSH, CDR2 LQKENI. CDR3 region: CASSPVGQGTGELFF. The CDR3 nucleotides read TGTGCCAGCTCACCAGTAGGACAGGGAACCGGGGAGCTGTTTTTT.

CDR3 nucleotides: TGTGCCAGCAGCTTGACGGGACAGGGGAGGGAGGGCTACACCTTC. Encoded protein: CASSLTGQGREGYTF. The genes are TRBV7-6 and TRBJ1-2; 10 nucleotides agree with TRBD1. The CDR3 has 15 residues. CDR1 SGHVS and CDR2 FNYEAQ come from the germline V gene. V shed 3 bases and J 8 bases; nucleotides not matched to a gene: 9.

The V gene is TRBV27, the J gene TRBJ2-1; 7 positions match TRBD1. The CDR3 runs 15 residues. Germline V gene lookup returns CDR1 MNHEY and CDR2 SMNVEV (reference sequence). Trimming cost V 6 bases and J 10 bases; bases outside gene matches: 15. In DNA, the CDR3 is TGTGCCAGCAGCCACTGGACAGGAAGAGGTTGGGAGCAGTTCTTC. Translated: CASSHWTGRGWEQFF.

The V call is TRBV27, the J call TRBJ2-2; TRBD2 matches at 11 bases. Per germline, CDR1 MNHEY and CDR2 SMNVEV (reference sequence). The CDR3 extends over 16 amino acids. Trimming removed 4 bases from V and 6 bases from J; junction bases left unmatched: 7. The CDR3 region is CASSWGTSGGSGELFF. DNA for the CDR3: TGTGCCAGCAGTTGGGGGACTAGCGGAGGCTCCGGGGAGCTGTTTTTT.

This clone has a single count. V usage is TRBV4-2 and J usage is TRBJ2-2; possibly TRBD2 for D (6 bases). This CDR3 contains 15 residues. The V gene lost 4 bases and the J gene lost 6 bases, with 15 bases spanning the gap. Germline CDR1 is LGHNA and CDR2 is YNFKEQ. CDR3 coding DNA: TGTGCCAGCAGCCCCTCTAGCGAGGTCGCCGGGGAGCTGTTTTTT. Amino acid sequence: CASSPSSEVAGELFF.

The chain recombines TRBV9 with TRBJ2-7, with 7 bases lining up with TRBD1. V trimming: 0 bases; J trimming: 2 bases; junction bases outside the gene matches: 5. CDR3 length: 15 amino acids. Germline CDR1 reads SGDLS; CDR2 reads YYNGEE. CDR3 nucleotide sequence: TGTGCCAGCAGCGTAGGGACAGGCGATACCTACGAGCAGTACTTC. Protein sequence: CASSVGTGDTYEQYF.

The rearrangement links TRBV6-1 to TRBJ2-1, with 9 bases identical to TRBD2. Germline V lookup: CDR1 MNHNS, CDR2 SASEGT. The CDR3 sequence is 15 residues long. The junction had 9 bases not matched to a gene; V was cut back by 4 bases and J by 8 bases. The CDR3 coding sequence is TGTGCCAGCAGTGGGCCCGGGACTAGCCCGGATGAGCAGTTCTTC. It translates to CASSGPGTSPDEQFF.

This rearrangement joins TRBV5-1 to TRBJ2-2; the match to TRBD2 covers 7 bases. Germline V gene data show CDR1 as SGHRS and CDR2 as YFSETQ. Unmatched junction bases numbered 11, after V lost 5 bases and J lost 1 base. CDR3 length equals 17 residues. In DNA, the CDR3 is TGCGCCAGCAGGGCGCGCACTAGCGCCATGAACACCGGGGAGCTGTTTTTT. Translating it yields CASRARTSAMNTGELFF.

This clone appeared a single time. The chain joins TRBV7-2 to TRBJ1-1, with D tentatively TRBD1 (5 bases). The germline CDR1 and CDR2 sequences are SGHTA and FQGNSA. Trimming took off 0 bases at V and 3 bases at J, with 11 bases between the two ends. CDR3 length equals 15 residues. CDR3 sequence: CASSLAGGIDTEAFF. CDR3 DNA sequence: TGTGCCAGCAGCTTAGCGGGGGGGATAGACACTGAAGCTTTCTTT.

As for this clone: Other DNA sequences from this sample encode an identical CDR3 as well. The rearrangement joins TRBV20-1 to TRBJ2-3, with D unclear. Germline V gene lookup returns CDR1 DFQATT and CDR2 SNEGSKA (reference sequence). V dropped 3 bases and J dropped 4 bases, with 5 bases sitting between them. CDR3 length equals 11 residues. The CDR3 nucleotides are TGCAGTGCTAGCAGCGCAGATACGCAGTATTTT. Translated: CSASSADTQYF.